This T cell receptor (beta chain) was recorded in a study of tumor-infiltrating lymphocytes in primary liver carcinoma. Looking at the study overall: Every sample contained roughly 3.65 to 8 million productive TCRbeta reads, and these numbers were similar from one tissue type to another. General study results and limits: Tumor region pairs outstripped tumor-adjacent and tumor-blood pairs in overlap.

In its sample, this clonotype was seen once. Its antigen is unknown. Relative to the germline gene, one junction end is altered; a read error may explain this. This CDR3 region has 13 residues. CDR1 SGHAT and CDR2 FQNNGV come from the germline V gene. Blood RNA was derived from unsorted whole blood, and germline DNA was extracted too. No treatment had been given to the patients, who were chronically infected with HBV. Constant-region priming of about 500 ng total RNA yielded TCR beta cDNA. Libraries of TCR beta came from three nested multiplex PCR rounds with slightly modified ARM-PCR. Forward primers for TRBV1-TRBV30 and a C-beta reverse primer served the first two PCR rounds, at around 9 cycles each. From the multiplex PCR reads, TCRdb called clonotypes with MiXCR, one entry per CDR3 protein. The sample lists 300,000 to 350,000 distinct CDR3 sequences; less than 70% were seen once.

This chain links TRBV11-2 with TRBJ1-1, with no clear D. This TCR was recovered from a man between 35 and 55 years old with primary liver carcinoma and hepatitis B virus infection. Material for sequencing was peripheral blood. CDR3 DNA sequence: TGTGCCAGCAACCCACCTGAGAACACTGAAGCTTTATTT. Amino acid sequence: CASNPPENTEALF.